These 30 T cell receptor beta chains were sequenced from one sample in a study of PD-L1 blockade in urothelial cancer listed by TCRdb under 2017. The library was prepared using the immunoSEQ multiplex PCR assay. The source is immuneACCESS, and TCRdb retained only in-frame sequences with V and J called. Part of the clones is not carried over; for the studies checked, unresolved V genes explain less than half of this, and the remainder is unexplained. This sample has some 45,000 clones in its table, and over 75% of those were observed once. Together, the top ten hold just under 25% of the sample. The meaning of the sample's time point label: pretreatment peripheral blood. Sequences were derived from PBMCs, sampled around atezolizumab (anti-PD-L1) treatment. The receptors shown here come from a donor at least 40 years old with urothelial cancer.

The rearrangement joins TRBV4-1 to TRBJ2-1; 14 bases line up with TRBD2. Germline CDR1 is MGHRA and CDR2 is YSYEKL. V gave up 0 bases and J gave up 0 bases; unmatched junction bases: 7. The length of the CDR3 is 20 residues. CDR3 region: CASSQDRTSGRRSSYNEQFF. The CDR3 coding sequence is TGCGCCAGCAGCCAAGATCGGACTAGCGGGAGGCGCAGCTCCTACAATGAGCAGTTCTTC.

V and J are TRBV5-4 and TRBJ1-3; 9 bases align to TRBD1. The CDR3 length is 14 residues. In germline, CDR1 is SGHNT, CDR2 YYREEE (reference sequence). J was trimmed by 6 bases and V by 3 bases; bases with no gene match: 4. In DNA form, the CDR3 reads TGTGCCAGCAGCTCGGGACAGGGCGAAAACACCATATATTTT. Translating gives CASSSGQGENTIYF.

The rearrangement links TRBV9 to TRBJ1-3; D is uncertain. CDR3 length equals 15 residues. Deletions cut 3 bases from V and 0 bases from J, with 10 bases between. In germline, CDR1 is SGDLS, CDR2 YYNGEE. The CDR3 sequence is CASSGGSFSGNTIYF. In DNA, the CDR3 is TGTGCCAGCAGCGGTGGGAGCTTCTCTGGAAACACCATATATTTT. Filled out from reference TRBV9 and TRBJ1-3, the complete variable domain reads DSGVTQTPKHLITATGQRVTLRCSPRSGDLSVYWYQQSLDQGLQFLIQYYNGEERAKGNILERFSAQQFPDLHSELNLSSLELGDSALYFCASSGGSFSGNTIYFGEGSWLTVV.

The chain employs TRBV4-1 and TRBJ2-1; unclear D gene. Per germline, CDR1 MGHRA and CDR2 YSYEKL. The length of the CDR3 is 13 residues. V lost 0 bases and J 7 bases, leaving 7 bases between the germline ends. DNA of the CDR3: TGCGCCAGCAGCCAAGAGCGCAAGAATGAGCAGTTCTTC. Protein sequence: CASSQERKNEQFF.

The V and J genes are TRBV2 and TRBJ2-7, with TRBD2 matching over 7 bases. J lost 4 bases, V lost 1 base, and 7 bases had no gene match. Germline-derived CDR1 and CDR2 are SNHLY and FYNNEI. CDR3 length: 15 amino acids. The CDR3 DNA follows: TGTGCCAGCAGTGAAGTGGGGGGGGTGGCGTACGAGCAGTACTTC. Its translation is CASSEVGGVAYEQYF.

The chain couples TRBV7-9 to TRBJ2-7; D might be TRBD2 (6 bases). Germline V gene sequence: CDR1 SEHNR, CDR2 FQNEAQ (reference sequence). The ends were cut back, 4 bases at V and 0 bases at J, with 7 bases in the middle. The CDR3 totals 13 residues. CDR3 protein: CASSSTSSYEQYF. The CDR3 DNA follows: TGTGCCAGCAGCTCGACTAGCTCCTACGAGCAGTACTTC. The entire variable domain, with the rest obtained from reference TRBV7-9 and TRBJ2-7, is as follows: DTGVSQNPRHKITKRGQNVTFRCDPISEHNRLYWYRQTLGQGPEFLTYFQNEAQLEKSRLLSDRFSAERPKGSFSTLEIQRTEQGDSAMYLCASSSTSSYEQYFGPGTRLTVT.

This clone was observed a handful of times. J is TRBJ2-7 and V is TRBV11-2; 10 bases align to TRBD2. The germline V gene has CDR1 SGHAT and CDR2 FQNNGV. J gave up 3 bases and V 1 base, and 3 bases lay outside the gene matches. The length of the CDR3 is 15 residues. DNA of the CDR3: TGTGCCAGCAGCTTAGGGCCTAGCGGGAGCTACGAGCAGTACTTC. The encoded protein is CASSLGPSGSYEQYF. The full variable domain, rest sourced from reference TRBV11-2 and TRBJ2-7, is EAGVAQSPRYKIIEKRQSVAFWCNPISGHATLYWYQQILGQGPKLLIQFQNNGVVDDSQLPKDRFSAERLKGVDSTLKIQPAKLEDSAVYLCASSLGPSGSYEQYFGPGTRLTVT.

The CDR3 sequence is CASTIQGWDEQFF. In nucleotides, the CDR3 is TGCGCCAGCACCATACAGGGGTGGGATGAGCAGTTCTTC. The chain combines TRBV5-1 with TRBJ2-1, with 7 bases lining up with TRBD1. Germline CDR1 reads SGHRS; CDR2 reads YFSETQ. CDR3 length: 13 amino acids. The junction had 8 bases not matched to a gene; V was cut back by 6 bases and J by 8 bases.

The rearrangement links TRBV5-1 to TRBJ1-1; D is ambiguous. V was shortened by 4 bases and J by 0 bases, with 13 bases between the two germline ends. CDR3 size: 15 residues. Germline loops: CDR1 SGHRS, CDR2 YFSETQ. In DNA, the CDR3 is TGCGCCAGCAGCCCCCCGGGGAGCATGAACACTGAAGCTTTCTTT. This encodes CASSPPGSMNTEAFF.

The chain combines TRBV19 with TRBJ2-7; perhaps TRBD2 as D (5 bases). In germline, CDR1 is LNHDA, CDR2 SQIVND (reference sequence). The CDR3 length is 15 residues. Between the trimmed V and J ends, which lost 3 bases and 0 bases, there was a span of 12 bases. The CDR3 loop is CASSILPGNSYEQYF. In DNA, the CDR3 is TGTGCCAGTAGTATCCTGCCGGGGAACTCCTACGAGCAGTACTTC. Full variable domain (remainder filled in from reference TRBV19 and TRBJ2-7): DGGITQSPKYLFRKEGQNVTLSCEQNLNHDAMYWYRQDPGQGLRLIYYSQIVNDFQKGDIAEGYSVSREKKESFPLTVTSAQKNPTAFYLCASSILPGNSYEQYFGPGTRLTVT.

This rearrangement joins TRBV18 to TRBJ2-6, with D possibly matching TRBD2 (5 bases). Deletions cut 4 bases from V and 1 base from J, with 5 bases between. The CDR3 runs to 14 residues. The germline V gene encodes CDR1 KGHSH and CDR2 LQKENI. The DNA for the CDR3 is TGTGCCAGCTCACGGGAGTCTGGGGCCAACGTCCTGACTTTC. Translation: CASSRESGANVLTF.

This clone was detected a few times. V usage is TRBV11-3 and J usage is TRBJ1-2, with unresolved D. V dropped 4 bases and J dropped 4 bases, with 7 bases sitting between them. This CDR3 is 12 amino acids long. Per the germline V gene, CDR1 is SGHNT and CDR2 is YENEEA. The CDR3 spells CASSSTAYGYTF. The DNA for the CDR3 is TGTGCCAGCAGCTCCACAGCCTATGGCTACACCTTC.

In its sample, this clone was seen once. V and J are TRBV4-3 and TRBJ2-3; possible D gene TRBD2, 7 bases. There are 17 residues in the CDR3. V was cut by 2 bases and J by 2 bases, with 17 bases left in between. Germline assignment: CDR1 LGHNA and CDR2 YSLEER. In DNA, the CDR3 is TGCGCCAGCAGCCAACAGCTAGGGGGGGGGACCACAGATACGCAGTATTTT. Its protein is CASSQQLGGGTTDTQYF.

The chain recombines TRBV6-5 with TRBJ1-2, with 9 bases matching TRBD1. The CDR3 is made up of 15 amino acids. Germline lookup yields CDR1 MNHEY and CDR2 SVGAGI. The junction had 10 bases not matched to a gene; V was cut back by 4 bases and J by 7 bases. CDR3 amino acids: CASSFSPGQGLGYTF. CDR3 sequence (DNA): TGTGCCAGCAGTTTCTCCCCGGGACAGGGTCTTGGCTACACCTTC.

The J gene is TRBJ2-5, the V gene TRBV29-1, with TRBD2 identical over 11 bases. The germline V gene has CDR1 SQVTM and CDR2 ANQGSEA. The CDR3 is 12 residues long. The trim removed 7 bases at V and 10 bases at J, leaving 8 bases unmatched. CDR3 loop: CSARTSGLHQYF. CDR3 sequence (DNA): TGCAGCGCACGGACTAGCGGGTTACACCAGTACTTC.

This clone was recorded once. The chain links TRBV9 to TRBJ2-7; the D gene is possibly TRBD1 (6 bases). CDR3 length equals 14 residues. Germline assignment: CDR1 SGDLS and CDR2 YYNGEE. V was cut by 0 bases and J by 6 bases, with 13 bases left in between. Here the CDR3 reads CASSVEAGVGEQYF. DNA for the CDR3: TGTGCCAGCAGCGTAGAGGCAGGGGTTGGCGAGCAGTACTTC.

The V and J genes are TRBV5-1 and TRBJ2-5; the D is unclear. Germline-derived CDR1 and CDR2 are SGHRS and YFSETQ. The CDR3 has 13 residues. The V and J ends lost 0 bases and 5 bases respectively, with 8 bases between them. CDR3 protein: CASSLGLQETQYF. The CDR3 nucleotides are TGCGCCAGCAGCTTGGGCCTACAGGAGACCCAGTACTTC.

The rearrangement joins TRBV27 to TRBJ2-2; TRBD2 might be the D (6 bases). The CDR3 extends over 13 amino acids. V was cut by 7 bases and J by 6 bases, with 12 bases left in between. The germline gives CDR1 MNHEY, CDR2 SMNVEV (reference sequence). The CDR3 is CASKLEGAGELFF. In DNA, the CDR3 is TGTGCCAGCAAATTGGAGGGAGCCGGGGAGCTGTTTTTT.

The rearrangement uses TRBV4-3 and TRBJ1-1; tentative D call: TRBD1 (6 bases). Germline loops: CDR1 LGHNA, CDR2 YSLEER. The CDR3 is 17 residues long. V dropped 0 bases and J dropped 10 bases, with 24 bases sitting between them. CDR3 protein: CASSQDRSGGTQGRAFF. The CDR3 DNA is TGCGCCAGCAGCCAAGATCGGTCTGGGGGAACTCAGGGGCGAGCTTTCTTT.

The rearrangement joins TRBV19 to TRBJ1-2; D is uncertain. Germline CDR1 is LNHDA and CDR2 is SQIVND (reference sequence). The CDR3 spans 14 residues. V was shortened by 0 bases and J by 4 bases, with 9 bases between the two germline ends. CDR3 sequence reads: CASSIDWATYGYTF. The CDR3 bases are TGTGCCAGTAGTATAGATTGGGCCACCTATGGCTACACCTTC.

The genes are TRBV4-2 and TRBJ2-1, with D possibly being TRBD2 (6 bases). The CDR3 sequence is 16 residues long. Germline CDR1 reads LGHNA; CDR2 reads YNFKEQ. Trimming shortened V by 4 bases and J by 0 bases, and 13 bases separated the two germline ends. The CDR3 DNA is TGTGCCAGCAGCCGCTGGGCTAGCGACTCCTACAATGAGCAGTTCTTC. Protein sequence: CASSRWASDSYNEQFF.

The chain is built from TRBV7-2 and TRBJ1-5; maybe TRBD1 (6 bases). The length of the CDR3 is 15 residues. V gave up 4 bases and J gave up 5 bases, with 15 bases separating them. Germline lookup yields CDR1 SGHTA and CDR2 FQGNSA. The CDR3 protein is CASSWSPRGDQPQHF. Here the CDR3 DNA reads TGTGCCAGCAGCTGGAGCCCCAGGGGAGATCAGCCCCAGCATTTT.

The chain joins TRBV7-9 to TRBJ1-2; 9 bases are shared with TRBD1. The ends lost 5 bases at V and 1 base at J; junction bases unmatched: 5. This CDR3 contains 15 residues. Per germline, CDR1 SEHNR and CDR2 FQNEAQ (reference sequence). CDR3 sequence (DNA): TGTGCCAGCAGCACCCGACAGGGGGATAACTATGGCTACACCTTC. Residues: CASSTRQGDNYGYTF.

The CDR3 DNA is TGCGCCAGCAGCTTGGTAACAGGGGGGACGGGCGAGCAGTACTTC. Protein sequence: CASSLVTGGTGEQYF. The rearrangement links TRBV5-1 to TRBJ2-7; 8 positions match TRBD1. The germline gives CDR1 SGHRS, CDR2 YFSETQ. CDR3 length equals 15 residues. Unmatched junction bases numbered 8, after V lost 0 bases and J lost 6 bases.

The CDR3 bases are TGTGCCAGTAGTATAGTAGGGAGCACCGGGGAGCTGTTTTTT. It is translated as CASSIVGSTGELFF. This sequence joins TRBV19 and TRBJ2-2; D perhaps matches TRBD2 (5 bases). This CDR3 has 14 residues. Deletions cut 1 base from V and 4 bases from J, with 7 bases between. CDR1 and CDR2 from the germline V gene are LNHDA and SQIVND (reference sequence).

The table lists this clone with a few counts. The genes are TRBV4-3 and TRBJ2-3; 11 bases fit TRBD2. CDR1 and CDR2 from the germline V gene are LGHNA and YSLEER. CDR3 length: 16 amino acids. Trimming took 4 bases from V and 5 from J; bases not matched to a gene: 8. The CDR3 DNA reads TGCGCCAGCAGCCCTGTAGCGGGAGGGCCGGGAGATACGCAGTATTTT. Translated: CASSPVAGGPGDTQYF.

The rearrangement joins TRBV10-3 to TRBJ1-3, with D perhaps matching TRBD1 (5 bases). Between the trimmed V and J ends, which lost 6 bases and 0 bases, there was a span of 15 bases. Germline CDR1 reads ENHRY; CDR2 reads SYGVKD. CDR3 length: 16 amino acids. The CDR3: CAIRSGPQGSGNTIYF. The CDR3 DNA reads TGTGCCATCAGATCCGGGCCTCAGGGCTCTGGAAACACCATATATTTT.

DNA for the CDR3: TGTGCCAGCAGTTCCGACAGGGGCCGAGGTGAAGCTTTCTTT. Translated: CASSSDRGRGEAFF. The V call is TRBV6-5, the J call TRBJ1-1, with 8 bases matching TRBD1. The CDR3 has 14 amino acids. J was trimmed by 7 bases and V by 4 bases; bases with no gene match: 8. Germline CDR1 is MNHEY and CDR2 is SVGAGI.

This clone was detected a few times. One end of the junction does not line up with germline, which may come from a read error. The chain combines TRBV11-2 with TRBJ2-2; D not certain. The CDR3 covers 12 residues. CDR1 is SGHAT and CDR2 is FQNNGV in the germline V gene. In DNA form, the CDR3 reads TGTGCCAGCACCTTAAGCCGGGGGGAGCTGTTTTTT. Its translation is CASTLSRGELFF.

The J gene is TRBJ2-5, the V gene TRBV5-1; 7 nucleotides agree with TRBD2. Germline trimming cut 6 bases from V and 5 bases from J; bases unmatched to any gene: 13. Germline values: CDR1 SGHRS, CDR2 YFSETQ. The CDR3 is 15 residues long. The CDR3 nucleotides are TGCGCCAGCACCGACTGGACTAGGGATTCGGAGACCCAGTACTTC. It codes for CASTDWTRDSETQYF.